This T cell receptor beta chain comes out of a study of control samples from healthy donors and cancer patients. The CDR3 runs to 12 residues. Germline-derived CDR1 and CDR2 are DFQATT and SNEGSKA (reference sequence). Trimming shortened V by 3 bases and J by 4 bases, and 9 bases separated the two germline ends. TCRdb's table, derived via immunoSEQ multiplex PCR, lists solely in-frame clones and lacks some. Here the sample spans about 160,000 clones, over 85% being singletons. The sample consisted of blood. The chain uses TRBV20-1 and TRBJ1-2; D remains ambiguous. The receptor was derived from a man younger than 40 in good health. CDR3 sequence reads: CSASSRRYGYTF. The CDR3 DNA is TGCAGTGCTAGTTCAAGACGCTATGGCTACACCTTC.